This T cell receptor beta chain stems from a study of CD4 T cells in relation to SARS-CoV-2 and coronaviruses. Before the COVID-19 pandemic, during about 2011-2019, CD4+ T cells were taken from unexposed donors. Isolation of CD4+ T cells took place after roughly nine days in culture. Testing used SARS-CoV-2 S/N and four cold-coronavirus spikes on unexposed-donor CD4+ T cells, cells permitting. Concerning this clone: The antigen is not known.

Produced via immunoSEQ multiplex PCR; TCRdb's table is partial and in-frame only. The table has about 28,000 clones, around 80% seen once. Germline values: CDR1 SGHKS, CDR2 YYEKEE (reference sequence). The length of the CDR3 is 15 residues. Unmatched junction bases numbered 4, after V lost 0 bases and J lost 5 bases. The sequence came from a human donor in good health. The chain links TRBV5-5 to TRBJ2-5; TRBD2 agrees at 10 bases. Sequenced input: CD4+ T cells from PBMCs, cultured in vitro. The CDR3 is CASSLASGGQETQYF. For the CDR3, the DNA is TGTGCCAGCAGCTTGGCTAGCGGGGGACAGGAGACCCAGTACTTC.